These T cell receptor beta chains were read from a single sample in a study of human T cells and chemical hapten exposure. One entry per CDR3 protein, called by TCRdb with MiXCR from the RACE reads. Of under 200,000 distinct CDR3 sequences in the sample, around 30% were seen once. This sample comprised whole blood, obtained in connection with sensitization to the hapten diphenylcyclopropenone (DPC). All receptors derive from a woman aged 25 to 39 with alopecia areata. Some clones in this sample may be carry-over from other donors' samples. Both conserved end residues are part of each CDR3. The D gene is left open where the match is weak. A clone size is listed for some rows: how often the clone was seen (once, few, many), or a class if it is expanded.

>TRBD1|TRBJ1-2|NA|TRBV28
CASSRGSGTGTGYTF
TGTGCCAGCAGTAGAGGGTCCGGGACAGGGACTGGCTACACCTTC
>NA|TRBJ2-3|NA|TRBV2
CASSERTGTDTQYF
TGTGCCAGCAGTGAGAGGACAGGCACAGATACGCAGTATTTT
>NA|TRBJ1-5|NA|TRBV28
CASAWGNQPQHF
TGTGCCAGCGCCTGGGGAAATCAGCCCCAGCATTTT
>NA|TRBJ1-1|NA|TRBV10-3
CAISESDGNTEAFF
TGTGCCATCAGTGAGTCGGACGGGAACACTGAAGCTTTCTTT
>TRBD2|TRBJ2-1|NA|TRBV12-3/TRBV12-4
CASSSGPGTSGGAHNEQFF
TGTGCCAGCAGTTCCGGTCCCGGGACTAGCGGGGGGGCTCACAATGAGCAGTTCTTC
>NA|TRBJ2-2|NA|TRBV4-3
CASSQSLTGHTGELFF
TGCGCCAGCAGCCAATCCCTTACAGGGCACACCGGGGAGCTGTTTTTT
>NA|TRBJ2-1|NA|TRBV28
CASSPDVYNEQFF
TGTGCCAGCAGTCCGGACGTCTACAATGAGCAGTTCTTC
>NA|TRBJ1-4|many|TRBV20-1
CSARVPVGEKLFF
TGCAGTGCTAGGGTCCCAGTCGGGGAAAAACTGTTTTTT
>NA|TRBJ1-5|few|TRBV10-3
CAISESSGYQPQHF
TGTGCCATCAGTGAGAGTTCGGGCTATCAGCCCCAGCATTTT
>NA|TRBJ1-1|few|TRBV5-1
CASSLLLSSGTEAFF
TGCGCCAGCAGCTTGTTGTTGTCGTCGGGCACTGAAGCTTTCTTT
>TRBD1|TRBJ1-4|once|TRBV4-3
CASSRQGAMEKLFF
TGCGCCAGCAGCCGACAGGGGGCTATGGAAAAACTGTTTTTT
>TRBD2|TRBJ2-7|NA|TRBV7-8
CASSFGQRVLSGSVYEQYF
TGTGCCAGCAGCTTTGGACAACGGGTCTTGAGCGGGAGTGTCTACGAGCAGTACTTC
>TRBD1|TRBJ2-5|few|TRBV28
CASSSGQGSETQYF
TGTGCCAGCAGTTCGGGACAGGGGTCAGAGACCCAGTACTTC
>TRBD1|TRBJ2-1|few|TRBV28
CASTPPSGQGLPWPQKDGGNEQFF
TGTGCCAGCACCCCTCCGTCGGGACAGGGTCTTCCTTGGCCCCAAAAGGACGGAGGCAATGAGCAGTTCTTC
>NA|TRBJ2-7|NA|TRBV12-3/TRBV12-4
CASSLRSTYEQYF
TGTGCCAGCAGTTTGCGGAGTACCTACGAGCAGTACTTC
>NA|TRBJ1-5|NA|TRBV18
CASSLTARGTRNQPQHF
TGTGCCAGCTCACTGACAGCTCGTGGGACCCGCAATCAGCCCCAGCATTTT
>TRBD2|TRBJ2-3|NA|TRBV7-8
CASSLEAGGPGDTQYF
TGTGCCAGCAGCTTAGAGGCGGGAGGGCCGGGGGATACGCAGTATTTT
>TRBD1|TRBJ2-2|NA|TRBV5-1
CASSTYRQGLGGELFF
TGCGCCAGCAGCACGTACCGACAGGGGCTGGGCGGGGAGCTGTTTTTT
>NA|TRBJ1-1|NA|TRBV10-3
CAIKSQGMNTEAFF
TGTGCCATCAAGTCCCAGGGGATGAACACTGAAGCTTTCTTT
>TRBD2|TRBJ2-7|NA|TRBV10-3
CAISESAGGAEQYF
TGTGCCATCAGTGAGTCGGCGGGGGGCGCCGAGCAGTACTTC
>TRBD2|TRBJ2-1|NA|TRBV28
CASSLGLSGGTGWRF
TGTGCCAGCAGTTTGGGTCTGAGCGGGGGAACTGGTTGGCGTTTC
>NA|TRBJ2-7|NA|TRBV21-1
CASEGDRLGEQYF
TGTGCCAGTGAAGGGGACCGGCTGGGCGAGCAGTACTTC
>NA|TRBJ1-2|few|TRBV7-2
CASSLTAPNNYGYTF
TGTGCCAGCAGCCTGACAGCGCCCAATAACTATGGCTACACCTTC
>TRBD2|TRBJ2-3|few|TRBV28
CATSGVPDTQYF
TGTGCGACTAGCGGGGTTCCAGATACGCAGTATTTT
>NA|TRBJ1-1|many|TRBV7-3
CASSLTGNTEAFF
TGTGCCAGCAGTTTAACAGGGAACACTGAAGCTTTCTTT
>TRBD2|TRBJ2-1|NA|TRBV29-1
CSVETFGLAGGIRWDEQFF
TGCAGCGTTGAAACCTTCGGACTAGCGGGAGGTATTCGGTGGGATGAGCAGTTCTTC
>NA|TRBJ2-7|NA|TRBV6-5
CASGGSYEQYF
TGTGCCAGCGGGGGCTCCTACGAGCAGTACTTC
>NA|TRBJ2-7|NA|TRBV29-1
CSVASSLSSYEQYF
TGCAGCGTTGCCTCGTCCCTTAGCTCCTACGAGCAGTACTTC
>NA|TRBJ2-5|NA|TRBV11-2
CASSNIPTGGETQYF
TGTGCCAGCAGCAACATTCCGACAGGTGGGGAGACCCAGTACTTC
>TRBD2|TRBJ2-3|few|TRBV29-1
CSVRETSGSATQYF
TGCAGCGTGAGGGAGACTAGCGGGAGTGCTACGCAGTATTTT
>NA|TRBJ2-2|NA|TRBV11-3
CASSPRPLELFF
TGTGCCAGCAGCCCACGCCCTTTGGAGCTGTTTTTT
>NA|TRBJ2-4|NA|TRBV4-2
CASSQDGGNIQYF
TGTGCCAGCAGCCAAGATGGAGGCAACATTCAGTACTTC
>NA|TRBJ2-1|NA|TRBV6-5
CASSQAPYNEQFF
TGTGCCAGCAGTCAAGCCCCCTACAATGAGCAGTTCTTC
>NA|TRBJ1-2|NA|TRBV6-1
CARVDRANYGYTF
TGTGCCAGGGTGGACAGAGCTAACTATGGCTACACCTTC
>NA|TRBJ2-1|few|TRBV18
CASSPRIDDEQFF
TGTGCCAGCTCACCACGGATAGATGATGAGCAGTTCTTC
>NA|TRBJ2-1|NA|TRBV29-1
CSVNRVDEQFF
TGCAGCGTAAACAGGGTCGATGAGCAGTTCTTC
>NA|TRBJ2-3|NA|TRBV20-1
CSARDPGRSDTQYF
TGCAGTGCGAGAGACCCGGGGAGGTCAGATACGCAGTATTTT
>TRBD2|TRBJ2-7|NA|TRBV29-1
CSVIPGLAGTRWNEQYF
TGCAGCGTTATTCCGGGACTAGCGGGAACCCGCTGGAACGAGCAGTACTTC
>NA|TRBJ2-7|NA|TRBV18
CASSTRSGLSYEQYF
TGTGCCAGCTCTACCCGCTCGGGGCTCTCCTACGAGCAGTACTTC
>NA|TRBJ2-6|NA|TRBV4-1
CASSQGMWGSSGANVLTF
TGCGCCAGCAGCCAAGGGATGTGGGGTTCCTCTGGGGCCAACGTCCTGACTTTC
>NA|TRBJ2-1|NA|TRBV7-7
CASSPSGGPSYNEQFF
TGTGCCAGCAGCCCCTCCGGGGGGCCCTCCTACAATGAGCAGTTCTTC
>TRBD1|TRBJ1-5|NA|TRBV6-2/TRBV6-3
CASSSGTGHGNQPQHF
TGTGCCAGCAGCTCGGGGACAGGGCATGGCAATCAGCCCCAGCATTTT
>NA|TRBJ2-3|few|TRBV29-1
CSVEELTQYF
TGCAGCGTTGAGGAGCTGACGCAGTATTTT
>NA|TRBJ2-1|NA|TRBV6-2/TRBV6-3
CASSYLVTNEQFF
TGTGCCAGCAGTTACCTAGTCACCAATGAGCAGTTCTTC
>NA|TRBJ2-3|NA|TRBV4-1
CASSQDPGPTDTQYF
TGCGCCAGCAGCCAAGATCCAGGGCCGACAGATACGCAGTATTTT
>TRBD1|TRBJ2-7|few|TRBV12-3/TRBV12-4
CASSLGFGTGGYEQYF
TGTGCCAGCAGTTTAGGTTTCGGGACAGGGGGCTACGAGCAGTACTTC
>TRBD1|TRBJ2-3|NA|TRBV28
CASSLRGPSTDTQYF
TGTGCCAGCAGTTTAAGGGGGCCTAGCACAGATACGCAGTATTTT